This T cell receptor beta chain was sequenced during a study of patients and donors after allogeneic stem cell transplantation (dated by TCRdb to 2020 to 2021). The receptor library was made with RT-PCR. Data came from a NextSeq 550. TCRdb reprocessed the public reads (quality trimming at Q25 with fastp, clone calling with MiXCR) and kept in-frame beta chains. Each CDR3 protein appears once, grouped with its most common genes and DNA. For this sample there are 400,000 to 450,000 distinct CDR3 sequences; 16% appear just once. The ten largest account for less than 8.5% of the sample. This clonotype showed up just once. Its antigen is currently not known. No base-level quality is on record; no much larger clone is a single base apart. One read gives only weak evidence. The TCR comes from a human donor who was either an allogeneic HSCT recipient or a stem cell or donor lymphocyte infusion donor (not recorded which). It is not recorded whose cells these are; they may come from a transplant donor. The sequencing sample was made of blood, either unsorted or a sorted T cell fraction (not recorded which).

In nucleotides, the sequence is TGCGCCAGCACGTCTTCCCCAGTTGGGACGGATAATTCACCCCTCCACTTT. Its coded protein is CASTSSPVGTDNSPLHF. The sequence joins TRBV5-1 to TRBJ1-6, with a tentative D gene TRBD1 over 5 matching bases. CDR1 and CDR2 were assigned from the germline V gene as SGHRS and YFSETQ. Deletion took 6 bases off V and 5 bases off J, with a span of 21 bases between the germline ends. The CDR3 covers 17 residues, taking in both the cysteine and the phenylalanine. The only DNA kept is the CDR3, 51 bases in frame from the first base.